Listed here are 21 T cell receptor beta chains from one sample, sequenced in a study of technical replicates of blood from several donors. Sequencing used immunoSEQ multiplex PCR; TCRdb keeps in-frame clones, though not all of them. This sample yields over 75,000 clones, of which approximately 96% are seen a single time; around 0.18% belongs to the top ten. Sequencing used T cells isolated from PBMCs. These receptors originate from a human donor in good health.

The gene calls are TRBV7-9 and TRBJ1-6, with a weak D call TRBD1 (5 bases). This CDR3 is 14 amino acids long. Trimming cost V 2 bases and J 10 bases, with 12 bases left between them. Germline values: CDR1 SEHNR, CDR2 FQNEAQ (reference sequence). The CDR3 DNA is TGTGCCAGCAGCTTATACACCCAGGGATCACCCCTCCACTTT. It encodes CASSLYTQGSPLHF.

The chain combines TRBV4-1 with TRBJ2-7; no firm D call. V lost 2 bases, J lost 7 bases, and 18 bases lay in between. The germline V gene has CDR1 MGHRA and CDR2 YSYEKL. The CDR3 runs 15 residues. The CDR3 DNA follows: TGCGCCAGCAGCCAACCCCCGTCGGGTCGGAAGGAGCAGTACTTC. This codes for CASSQPPSGRKEQYF.

The rearrangement joins TRBV6-6 to TRBJ2-7; D may be TRBD1 (5 bases). V lost 6 bases and J lost 6, with 15 bases in between. This CDR3 has 13 amino acids. The V gene's germline CDR1 is MNHNY and CDR2 SVGAGI (reference sequence). CDR3 sequence (DNA): TGTGCCAGCAGGCGAGATGCAAGGGGCGAGCAGTACTTC. Amino acid sequence: CASRRDARGEQYF.

The chain uses TRBV5-1 and TRBJ2-3; D might be TRBD2 (5 bases). Trimming shortened V by 2 bases and J by 6 bases, and 10 bases separated the two germline ends. Looked up from germline, CDR1 is SGHRS and CDR2 is YFSETQ. The CDR3 extends over 13 amino acids. The CDR3 spells CASSFQRGDTQYF. The CDR3 coding sequence is TGCGCCAGCAGCTTCCAACGAGGGGATACGCAGTATTTT.

The chain uses TRBV5-6 and TRBJ1-1; D perhaps matches TRBD1 (5 bases). There are 13 residues in the CDR3. Trimming pared 1 base from V and 8 bases from J, leaving 12 bases between. Germline V gives CDR1 SGHDT, CDR2 YYEEEE. CDR3 coding DNA: TGTGCCAGCAGCTTGTACGGACAACAAGAAGCTTTCTTT. Translation gives CASSLYGQQEAFF. Full variable domain (rest looked up from reference TRBV5-6 and TRBJ1-1): DAGVTQSPTHLIKTRGQQVTLRCSPKSGHDTVSWYQQALGQGPQFIFQYYEEEERQRGNFPDRFSGHQFPNYSSELNVNALLLGDSALYLCASSLYGQQEAFFGQGTRLTVV.

The CDR3 reads CASSNSGLLRGYGYTF. CDR3 in DNA: TGTGCCAGCAGCAACTCGGGACTCCTAAGAGGCTATGGCTACACCTTC. The chain links TRBV13 to TRBJ1-2, with D perhaps matching TRBD1 (5 bases). V gave up 5 bases and J gave up 4 bases, with 20 bases separating them. This CDR3 has 16 amino acids. Germline lookup yields CDR1 PRHDT and CDR2 FYEKMQ (reference sequence).

The chain combines TRBV28 with TRBJ1-2; the match to TRBD1 covers 12 bases. Per germline, CDR1 MDHEN and CDR2 SYDVKM. This CDR3 has 17 amino acids. V was pared by 2 bases and J by 6 bases, with 10 bases of the junction left unmatched. The CDR3 is CASSLTGTGGASDGYTF. CDR3 in DNA: TGTGCCAGCAGTTTAACCGGGACAGGGGGCGCGTCGGATGGCTACACCTTC.

The V gene is TRBV27, the J gene TRBJ1-1; TRBD1 agrees at 8 bases. CDR3 length: 16 amino acids. V dropped 8 bases and J dropped 0; count of bases not matched to a gene: 11. Germline V gives CDR1 MNHEY, CDR2 SMNVEV (reference sequence). The CDR3 coding sequence is TGTGCCAGCCGCCCTGACAGGGGTATCATGAACACTGAAGCTTTCTTT. Amino acids: CASRPDRGIMNTEAFF.

The chain couples TRBV11-2 to TRBJ1-5, with 7 bases matching TRBD1. The CDR3 is made up of 14 amino acids. The germline V gene encodes CDR1 SGHAT and CDR2 FQNNGV. J gave up 6 bases and V 5 bases, and 7 bases lay outside the gene matches. The CDR3 loop is CASSPGGNAQPQHF. The CDR3 DNA reads TGTGCCAGCAGCCCAGGGGGGAACGCTCAGCCCCAGCATTTT. Complete variable domain (other parts from reference TRBV11-2 and TRBJ1-5): EAGVAQSPRYKIIEKRQSVAFWCNPISGHATLYWYQQILGQGPKLLIQFQNNGVVDDSQLPKDRFSAERLKGVDSTLKIQPAKLEDSAVYLCASSPGGNAQPQHFGDGTRLSIL.

The chain couples TRBV29-1 to TRBJ1-1; D is possibly TRBD1 (6 bases). CDR1 is SQVTM, CDR2 ANQGSEA, per germline. The CDR3 contains 16 residues. Trimming took 1 base from V and 0 from J, leaving 15 bases between them. The CDR3 here is CSVEGLLGAMNTEAFF. The CDR3 DNA sequence: TGCAGCGTTGAAGGTCTTTTGGGGGCCATGAACACTGAAGCTTTCTTT.

The J gene is TRBJ1-1, the V gene TRBV29-1; D is uncertain. Germline CDR1 is SQVTM and CDR2 is ANQGSEA. The CDR3 is made up of 14 amino acids. Deletions cut 4 bases from V and 0 bases from J, with 12 bases between. For the CDR3, the DNA is TGCAGCGTTGTCTCTAGCCGAATGAACACTGAAGCTTTCTTT. Translated, it gives CSVVSSRMNTEAFF.

This rearrangement joins TRBV23-1 to TRBJ2-7, with TRBD2 as a possible D gene (5 bases). TRBV23-1 belongs to the ORF category, with a function that is uncertain. The CDR3 has 12 amino acids. The ends were cut back, 4 bases at V and 4 bases at J, with 8 bases in the middle. CDR3 sequence (DNA): TGCGCCAGCAGTCGGAGGATTTACGAGCAGTACTTC. Its translation: CASSRRIYEQYF.

The gene calls are TRBV4-2 and TRBJ2-2, with 8 nucleotides matching TRBD2. J gave up 9 bases and V 0 bases, and 9 bases lay outside the gene matches. The CDR3 consists of 16 residues. CDR1 is LGHNA, CDR2 YNFKEQ, per germline. The CDR3 protein is CASSQDLGSGKRELFF. The CDR3 DNA reads as TGTGCCAGCAGCCAAGATCTTGGTAGCGGGAAAAGGGAGCTGTTTTTT.

The chain carries TRBV7-9 and TRBJ1-1; D uncertain. This CDR3 is 18 amino acids long. Germline assignment: CDR1 SEHNR and CDR2 FQNEAQ (reference sequence). With 2 bases removed from V and 4 bases from J, the gap between germline ends came to 23 bases. The CDR3 here is CASSLFVGIDDRGTEAFF. The CDR3 DNA reads as TGTGCCAGCAGCTTATTCGTTGGAATCGATGATCGGGGCACTGAAGCTTTCTTT.

The rearrangement joins TRBV29-1 to TRBJ2-1, with TRBD1 as a possible D gene (6 bases). V was trimmed by 4 bases and J by 4 bases, leaving 14 bases between them. The CDR3 has 14 residues. Germline CDR1 reads SQVTM; CDR2 reads ANQGSEA. CDR3 sequence (DNA): TGCAGCGTTGTGGGCAGGGGAAGTTACAATGAGCAGTTCTTC. It encodes CSVVGRGSYNEQFF.

With respect to this clone: One end of the junction varies from germline; a read error may be responsible. The gene calls are TRBV7-7 and TRBJ2-6, with a possible D match to TRBD1 (5 bases). Germline V gene sequence: CDR1 SSHAT, CDR2 FNYEAQ (reference sequence). This CDR3 is built from 18 residues. CDR3 sequence (DNA): TGTGCTAGCAGCCCAGACCCAGGGTGGCGCTTCGGGGCCAACGTCCTGACTTTC. Its protein product is CASSPDPGWRFGANVLTF.

V gene TRBV10-3 combines with J gene TRBJ1-1; D not certain. The ends were cut back, 6 bases at V and 3 bases at J, with 5 bases in the middle. The CDR3 has 11 residues. CDR1 ENHRY and CDR2 SYGVKD come from the germline V gene. Written as DNA, the CDR3 is TGTGCCATCAGGAGGGACACTGAAGCTTTCTTT. Its translation is CAIRRDTEAFF.

The V and J genes are TRBV5-5 and TRBJ2-1; 12 bases line up with TRBD2. CDR1 is SGHKS, CDR2 YYEKEE, per germline (reference sequence). The trim removed 2 bases at V and 8 bases at J, leaving 8 bases unmatched. The CDR3 spans 16 residues. The DNA for the CDR3 is TGTGCCAGCAGCTTCTTGACTAGCGGGAGTAGGCATGAGCAGTTCTTC. Residues: CASSFLTSGSRHEQFF.

The chain joins TRBV13 to TRBJ2-5; perhaps TRBD2 as D (6 bases). V dropped 2 bases and J dropped 5 bases, with 12 bases sitting between them. The germline gives CDR1 PRHDT, CDR2 FYEKMQ (reference sequence). The length of the CDR3 is 14 residues. CDR3 protein: CASSLWGVEETQYF. As DNA, the CDR3 is TGTGCCAGCAGCTTATGGGGGGTGGAGGAGACCCAGTACTTC.

The chain links TRBV28 to TRBJ2-5, with D possibly TRBD1 on 7 matching bases. CDR1 MDHEN and CDR2 SYDVKM come from the germline V gene. Trimming removed 6 bases from V and 6 bases from J, with 20 bases in between. CDR3 length: 15 residues. CDR3 nucleotide sequence: TGTGCCAGCAGCCTCGGAGGGGGCCAGGTCAAGACCCAGTACTTC. It is translated as CASSLGGGQVKTQYF.

The chain employs TRBV10-2 and TRBJ2-7; no definite D call. This CDR3 is 13 amino acids long. In germline, CDR1 is WSHSY, CDR2 SAAADI. V lost 8 bases and J 3 bases, leaving 14 bases between the germline ends. Written as DNA, the CDR3 is TGCGCCAGCCGGGTCCAAGATTACTACGAGCAGTACTTC. Protein sequence: CASRVQDYYEQYF.